The rows below give T cell receptor beta chains drawn from one sample of a study of shared clonotypes between healthy human individuals. Assay: immunoSEQ multiplex PCR; the TCRdb copy retains only in-frame clones and omits some. This sample carries 2,500,000 or so clones, 80% to 95% of them seen once, and the ten largest clones take around 0.37%. Sequencing input: naive CD4+ T cells from PBMCs. The receptors derive from a man aged 18 to 29 in good health. Some clones in this sample may be carry-over from other donors' samples. The CDR3 runs from the conserved cysteine through the conserved F or W. A D gene is named only where the DNA matches it firmly.

D gene,V gene,J gene,CDR3 DNA,CDR3 protein
TRBD1,TRBV9,TRBJ1-2,TGTGCCAGCAGCGCTCGGACAGGCTGGTACACCTTC,CASSARTGWYTF
NA,TRBV25-1,TRBJ2-4,TGTGCCAGCAGTGAATATCGAGGGGACGTGAACATTCAGTACTTC,CASSEYRGDVNIQYF
NA,TRBV5-4,TRBJ2-7,TGTGCCAGCAGCTTTGGGACGGGGCCCTACGAGCAGTACTTC,CASSFGTGPYEQYF
TRBD2,TRBV7-2,TRBJ2-7,TGTGCCAGCAGCTCGATAGCGGGAGGATCGCTTTACGAGCAGTACTTC,CASSSIAGGSLYEQYF
NA,TRBV5-1,TRBJ2-6,TGCGCCAGCACCCAAGGGACTGGGGCCAACGTCCTGACTTTC,CASTQGTGANVLTF
NA,TRBV7-2,TRBJ2-1,TGTGCCAGCAGCTTAGTTAGAGGGCTGTCTCGCAATGAGCAGTTCTTC,CASSLVRGLSRNEQFF
TRBD2,TRBV9,TRBJ2-5,TGTGCCAGCAGCGTGACGGGAGGGCACCAAGAGACCCAGTACTTC,CASSVTGGHQETQYF
TRBD1,TRBV5-6,TRBJ1-2,TGTGCCAGCAGCCTGGGACAGGGGGCGCCCGGCTACACCTTC,CASSLGQGAPGYTF
TRBD1,TRBV30,TRBJ1-3,TGTGCCTGGAACGACAGGGTGTTCTCTGGAAACACCATATATTTT,CAWNDRVFSGNTIYF
TRBD2,TRBV19,TRBJ2-3,TGTGCCAGTAGTCCGCAGATGACTAGCGGAAGCACAGATACGCAGTATTTT,CASSPQMTSGSTDTQYF
NA,TRBV28,TRBJ1-4,TGTGCCAGCAGTTTAGGGGCGCAGGACGGGGAAAAACTGTTTTTT,CASSLGAQDGEKLFF
TRBD2,TRBV19,TRBJ2-4,TGTGCCAGTAGTGAGACTAGCGGGAGGGGGACACGAAACATTCAGTACTTC,CASSETSGRGTRNIQYF
TRBD2,TRBV19,TRBJ2-7,TGTGCCAGTAGTTCAGGACTAGCGGGAGGGCCGATAGGAGAGCAGTACTTC,CASSSGLAGGPIGEQYF
TRBD2,TRBV27,TRBJ2-1,TGTGCCAGCAGTTTGGGACTAGCGGTTTACAATGAGCAGTTCTTC,CASSLGLAVYNEQFF
TRBD1,TRBV13,TRBJ2-1,TGTGCCAGCAGGCTCGGGACAGGGAAGTCCTACAATGAGCAGTTCTTC,CASRLGTGKSYNEQFF
NA,TRBV6-1,TRBJ1-5,TGTGCCAGCAGTGATTCTAGGGTCTGGGAGCCCCAGCATTTT,CASSDSRVWEPQHF
TRBD1,TRBV7-3,TRBJ1-1,TGTGCCAGCAGCTTAGGCCCGACAGGGGGGGCTTTCTTT,CASSLGPTGGAFF
TRBD1,TRBV9,TRBJ2-2,TGTGCCAGCAGCGTAGTAGGGACAGGAGCCACCGGGGAGCTGTTTTTT,CASSVVGTGATGELFF